The present entry profiles one TCR beta chain with its context. This CDR3 has 14 amino acids. Germline CDR1 reads SNHLY; CDR2 reads FYNNEI. Trimming removed 1 base from V and 3 bases from J; junction bases left unmatched: 2. This specimen belongs to a study of shared clonotypes between healthy human individuals. The repertoire was sequenced with immunoSEQ multiplex PCR; TCRdb's copy has only in-frame clones and lacks some. The table records a few hundred thousand clones, around three quarters of them present only once. This TCR was recovered from a woman in her thirties or forties in good health. Some clones in this sample may be carry-over from other donors' samples. The chain is built from TRBV2 and TRBJ2-7, with 8 bases aligning to TRBD1. The specimen was PBMCs. CDR3 coding DNA: TGTGCCAGCAGTGAAGGACAGGGGAACTACGAGCAGTACTTC. Translating gives CASSEGQGNYEQYF.